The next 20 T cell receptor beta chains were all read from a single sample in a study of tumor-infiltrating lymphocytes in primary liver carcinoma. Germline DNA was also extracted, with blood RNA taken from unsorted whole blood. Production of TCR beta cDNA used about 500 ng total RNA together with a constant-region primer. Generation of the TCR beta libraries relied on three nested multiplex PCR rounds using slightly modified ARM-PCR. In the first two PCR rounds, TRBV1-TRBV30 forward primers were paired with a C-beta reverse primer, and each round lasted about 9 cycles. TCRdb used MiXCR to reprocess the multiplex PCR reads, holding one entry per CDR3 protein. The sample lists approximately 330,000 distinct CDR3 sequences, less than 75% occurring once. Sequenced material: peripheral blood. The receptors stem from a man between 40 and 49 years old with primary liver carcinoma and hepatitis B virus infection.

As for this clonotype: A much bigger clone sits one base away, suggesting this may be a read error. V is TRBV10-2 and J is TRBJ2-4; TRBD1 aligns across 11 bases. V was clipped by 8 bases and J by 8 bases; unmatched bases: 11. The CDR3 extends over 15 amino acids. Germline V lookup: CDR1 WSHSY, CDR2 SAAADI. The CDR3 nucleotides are TGCGCCAGCTGTACGTCGGGACAGGGGGTTGACATTCAGTACTTC. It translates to CASCTSGQGVDIQYF.

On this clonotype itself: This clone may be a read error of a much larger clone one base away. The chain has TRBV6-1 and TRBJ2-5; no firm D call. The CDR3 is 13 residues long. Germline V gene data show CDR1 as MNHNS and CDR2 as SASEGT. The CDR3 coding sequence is TGTGCCAGCGGTGATCTGTGGGGAGAGACCCAGTACTTC. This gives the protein CASGDLWGETQYF.

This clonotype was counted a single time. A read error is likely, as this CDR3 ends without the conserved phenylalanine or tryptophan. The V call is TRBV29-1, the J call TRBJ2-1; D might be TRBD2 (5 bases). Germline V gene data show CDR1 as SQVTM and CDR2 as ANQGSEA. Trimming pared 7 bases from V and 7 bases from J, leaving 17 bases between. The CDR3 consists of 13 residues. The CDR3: CSADLDFGNEQFL. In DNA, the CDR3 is TGCAGCGCTGACTTGGACTTCGGGAATGAGCAGTTCCTC.

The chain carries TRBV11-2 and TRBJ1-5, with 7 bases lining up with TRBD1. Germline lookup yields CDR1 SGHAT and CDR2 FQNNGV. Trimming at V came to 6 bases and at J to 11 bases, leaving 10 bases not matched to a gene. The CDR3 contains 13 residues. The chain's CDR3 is CASSRQGEQSQHF. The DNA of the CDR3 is TGTGCCAGCAGTAGACAGGGCGAACAGTCCCAGCATTTT.

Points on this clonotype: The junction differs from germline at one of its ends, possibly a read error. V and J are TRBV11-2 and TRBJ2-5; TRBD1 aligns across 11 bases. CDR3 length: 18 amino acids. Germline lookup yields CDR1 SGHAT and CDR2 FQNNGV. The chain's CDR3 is CTSSLTGTGGSWQETPYF. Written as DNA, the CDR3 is TGTACCAGCAGCTTAACGGGGACAGGGGGATCGTGGCAAGAGACCCCGTACTTC.

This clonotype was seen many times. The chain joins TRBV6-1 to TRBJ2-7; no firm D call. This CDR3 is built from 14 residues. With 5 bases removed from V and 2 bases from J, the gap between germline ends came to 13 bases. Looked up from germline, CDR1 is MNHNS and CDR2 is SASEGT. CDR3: CASSNAGDPYEQYF. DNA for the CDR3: TGTGCCAGCAGTAACGCAGGAGATCCCTACGAGCAGTACTTC.

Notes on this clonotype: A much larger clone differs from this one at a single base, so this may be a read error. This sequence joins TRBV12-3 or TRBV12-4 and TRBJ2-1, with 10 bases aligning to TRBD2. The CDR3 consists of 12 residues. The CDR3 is CASSFPSGSELF. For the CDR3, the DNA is TGTGCCAGCAGCTTCCCTAGCGGGAGCGAGCTCTTC.

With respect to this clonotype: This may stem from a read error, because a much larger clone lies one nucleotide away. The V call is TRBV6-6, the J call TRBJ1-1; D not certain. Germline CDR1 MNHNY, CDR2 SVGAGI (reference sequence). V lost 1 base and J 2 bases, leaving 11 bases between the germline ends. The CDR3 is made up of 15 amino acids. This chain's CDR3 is CASSYLDLRNTEAFF. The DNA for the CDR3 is TGTGCCAGCAGTTACTTGGACCTTAGAAACACTGAAGCTTTCTTT.

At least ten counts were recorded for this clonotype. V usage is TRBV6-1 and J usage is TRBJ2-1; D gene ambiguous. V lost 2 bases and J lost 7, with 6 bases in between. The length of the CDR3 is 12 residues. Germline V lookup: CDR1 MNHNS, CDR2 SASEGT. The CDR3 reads CASSESRNEQFF. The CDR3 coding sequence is TGTGCCAGCAGTGAAAGTCGGAATGAGCAGTTCTTC.

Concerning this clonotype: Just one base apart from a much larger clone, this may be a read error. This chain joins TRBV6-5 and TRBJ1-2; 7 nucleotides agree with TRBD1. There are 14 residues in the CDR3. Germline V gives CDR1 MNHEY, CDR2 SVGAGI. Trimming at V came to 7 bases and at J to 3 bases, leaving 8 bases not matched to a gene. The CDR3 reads CASKKTGEDYGYTF. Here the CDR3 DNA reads TGTGCCAGCAAGAAAACAGGGGAGGACTATGGCTACACCTTC.

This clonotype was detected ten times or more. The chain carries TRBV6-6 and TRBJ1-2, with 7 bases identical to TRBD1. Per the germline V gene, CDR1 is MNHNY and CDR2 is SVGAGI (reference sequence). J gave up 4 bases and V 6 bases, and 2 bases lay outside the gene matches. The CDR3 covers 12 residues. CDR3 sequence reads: CASSRTGYGYTF. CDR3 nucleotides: TGTGCCAGCAGCCGGACAGGCTATGGCTACACCTTC.

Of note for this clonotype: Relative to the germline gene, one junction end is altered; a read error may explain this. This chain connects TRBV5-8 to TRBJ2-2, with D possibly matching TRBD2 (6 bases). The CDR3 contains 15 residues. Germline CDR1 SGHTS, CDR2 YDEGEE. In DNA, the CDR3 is TGTGCCAGCAGCTTGGAATCCGGGAGCATCGGGGAGCTGTTTTTC. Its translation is CASSLESGSIGELFF.

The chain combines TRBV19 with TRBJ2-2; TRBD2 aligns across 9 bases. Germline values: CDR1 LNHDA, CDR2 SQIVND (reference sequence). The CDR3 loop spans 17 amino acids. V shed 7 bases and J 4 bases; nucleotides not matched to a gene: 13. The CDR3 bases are TGTGCCAGTAATAAGGGATTTAGCGGGAGTATCACCGGGGAGCTGTTTTTT. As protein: CASNKGFSGSITGELFF.

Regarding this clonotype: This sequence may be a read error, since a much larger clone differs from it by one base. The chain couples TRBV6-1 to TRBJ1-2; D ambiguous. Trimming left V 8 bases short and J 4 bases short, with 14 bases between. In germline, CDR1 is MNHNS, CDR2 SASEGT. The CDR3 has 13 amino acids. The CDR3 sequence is CASAMSESYGYTF. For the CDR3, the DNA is TGTGCCAGCGCTATGAGCGAGAGCTATGGCTACACCTTC.

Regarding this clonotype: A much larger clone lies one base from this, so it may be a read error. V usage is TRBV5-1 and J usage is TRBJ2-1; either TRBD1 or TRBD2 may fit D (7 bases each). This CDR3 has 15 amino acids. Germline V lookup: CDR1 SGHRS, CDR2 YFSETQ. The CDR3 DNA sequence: TGCACCAGCAGGGGGGGGACTCAGCCCTACAATGAGCAGTTCTTC. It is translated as CTSRGGTQPYNEQFF. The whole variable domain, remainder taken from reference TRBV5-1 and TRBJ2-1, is KAGVTQTPRYLIKTRGQQVTLSCSPISGHRSVSWYQQTPGQGLQFLFEYFSETQRNKGNFPGRFSGRQFSNSRSEMNVSTLELGDSALYLCTSRGGTQPYNEQFFGPGTRLTVL.

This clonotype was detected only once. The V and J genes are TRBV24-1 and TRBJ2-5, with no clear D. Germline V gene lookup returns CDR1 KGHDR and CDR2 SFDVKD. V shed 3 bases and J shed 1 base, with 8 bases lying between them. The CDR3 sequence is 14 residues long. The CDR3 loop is CATSDPRTQETQYF. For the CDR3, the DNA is TGTGCCACCAGTGATCCCCGGACCCAAGAGACCCAGTACTTC.

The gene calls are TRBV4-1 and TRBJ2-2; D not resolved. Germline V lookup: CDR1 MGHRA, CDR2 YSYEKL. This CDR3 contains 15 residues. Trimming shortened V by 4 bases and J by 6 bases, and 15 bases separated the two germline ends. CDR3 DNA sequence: TGCGCCAGCAGCCGATTGCTGGTAATCCCCGGGGAGCTGTTTTTT. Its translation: CASSRLLVIPGELFF.

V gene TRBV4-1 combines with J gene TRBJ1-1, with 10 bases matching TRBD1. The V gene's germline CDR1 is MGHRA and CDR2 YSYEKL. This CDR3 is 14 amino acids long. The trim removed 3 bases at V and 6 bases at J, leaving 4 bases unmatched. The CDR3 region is CASSHPDRGAEAFF. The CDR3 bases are TGCGCCAGCAGCCACCCGGACAGGGGGGCTGAAGCTTTCTTT.

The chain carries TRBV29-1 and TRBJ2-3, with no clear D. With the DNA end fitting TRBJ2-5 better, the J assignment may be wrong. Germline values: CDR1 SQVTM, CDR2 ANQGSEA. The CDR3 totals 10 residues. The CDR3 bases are TGCAGCGTTGGAAGAGAGACCCAGTACTTC. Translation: CSVGRETQYF.

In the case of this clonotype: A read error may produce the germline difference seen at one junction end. CDR3 loop: CASSSGLEYVQYF. CDR3 in DNA: TGTGCCAGCAGTTCGGGACTCGAGTACGTGCAGTACTTC. The V call is TRBV11-2, the J call TRBJ2-7; possible D gene TRBD2, 6 bases. This CDR3 has 13 residues. Per germline, CDR1 SGHAT and CDR2 FQNNGV.